A single sample gave rise to the 20 T cell receptor beta chains below, sequenced in a study of cytomegalovirus exposure and HLA in healthy donors. 13 Jbeta primers and 60 Vbeta primers were used for the PCR. Profiled with immunoSEQ multiplex PCR; TCRdb holds only in-frame clones, not every one. The sample has 120,000 to 150,000 clones; around 75% are singletons. The sequencing input was PBMCs. The receptors here all came from a man aged 35-49 years in good health and CMV-seronegative.

This clone was recorded once. The V gene is TRBV7-8, the J gene TRBJ1-1; no reliable D call. CDR3 length: 16 amino acids. The V end was cut by 0 bases, the J end by 3 bases, with 14 bases between. The germline gives CDR1 SGHVS, CDR2 FQNEAQ. The CDR3 loop reads CASSLAGSSPYTEAFF. The CDR3 region has the DNA TGTGCCAGCAGCTTAGCAGGGAGTTCCCCGTACACTGAAGCTTTCTTT. The entire variable domain, with the rest obtained from reference TRBV7-8 and TRBJ1-1, is as follows: GAGVSQSPRYKVAKRGQDVALRCDPISGHVSLFWYQQALGQGPEFLTYFQNEAQLDKSGLPSDRFFAERPEGSVSTLKIQRTQQEDSAVYLCASSLAGSSPYTEAFFGQGTRLTVV.

This clone occurred a few times. The rearrangement uses TRBV6-6 and TRBJ1-3; TRBD1 matches 7 bases. Losses at the gene ends were 6 bases for V and 7 bases for J; bases not matched to a gene: 9. The CDR3 covers 14 residues. The V gene's germline CDR1 is MNHNY and CDR2 SVGAGI (reference sequence). In nucleotides, the CDR3 is TGTGCCAGCAGGCCACAGGGGAACTCTAACACCATATATTTT. It translates to CASRPQGNSNTIYF.

The chain is built from TRBV6-1 and TRBJ1-4; 9 nucleotides match TRBD1. V was pared by 6 bases and J by 4 bases, with 3 bases of the junction left unmatched. This CDR3 has 14 amino acids. Germline V gives CDR1 MNHNS, CDR2 SASEGT. CDR3 sequence reads: CASRQGAGNEKLFF. The CDR3 coding sequence is TGTGCCAGCAGACAGGGGGCAGGTAATGAAAAACTGTTTTTT.

This chain connects TRBV7-9 to TRBJ2-7; D possibly corresponds to TRBD1 (6 bases). This CDR3 comprises 19 residues. V was pared by 5 bases and J by 6 bases, with 32 bases between. Germline lookup yields CDR1 SEHNR and CDR2 FQNEAQ (reference sequence). The CDR3 DNA follows: TGTGCCAGCAGCCCCCCCGTCCTAAAACGACAGGCAGAAGGGGGCGAGCAGTACTTC. Translation: CASSPPVLKRQAEGGEQYF.

This sequence joins TRBV5-1 and TRBJ1-2; TRBD1 agrees at 7 bases. Per the germline V gene, CDR1 is SGHRS and CDR2 is YFSETQ. The junction had 9 bases not matched to a gene; V was cut back by 4 bases and J by 3 bases. CDR3 size: 15 residues. CDR3 DNA: TGCGCCAGCAGCATAGACAGACAGGGATACTATGGCTACACCTTC. It translates to CASSIDRQGYYGYTF.

This clone was recorded only once. This chain links TRBV7-6 with TRBJ2-3, with 9 bases matching TRBD2. Germline V gives CDR1 SGHVS, CDR2 FNYEAQ. V lost 5 bases and J lost 1; bases outside the gene matches: 16. This CDR3 spans 19 amino acids. The CDR3 sequence: CASSPPPAGGAFRTDTQYF. The DNA for the CDR3 is TGTGCCAGCAGCCCCCCGCCAGCGGGGGGCGCCTTCCGCACAGATACGCAGTATTTT.

The CDR3 is CASSLEAASSYNEQFF. CDR3 nucleotides: TGTGCCAGCAGTCTGGAAGCGGCATCCTCCTACAATGAGCAGTTCTTC. The rearrangement uses TRBV28 and TRBJ2-1; TRBD2 might be the D (5 bases). Between the trimmed V and J ends, which lost 5 bases and 0 bases, there was a span of 14 bases. This CDR3 is 16 amino acids long. Germline CDR1 reads MDHEN; CDR2 reads SYDVKM.

CDR3 DNA sequence: TGTGCCAGCAGCTTCCGACAGATGAACACTGAAGCTTTCTTT. As protein: CASSFRQMNTEAFF. The J gene is TRBJ1-1, the V gene TRBV4-2; D perhaps matches TRBD1 (5 bases). Germline V gene data show CDR1 as LGHNA and CDR2 as YNFKEQ. The ends were cut back, 5 bases at V and 0 bases at J, with 10 bases in the middle. The CDR3 is 14 amino acids.

The sample holds a few counts of this clone. This sequence joins TRBV2 and TRBJ1-2; D gene ambiguous. V was trimmed by 8 bases and J by 0 bases, leaving 13 bases between them. From germline, CDR1 is SNHLY and CDR2 FYNNEI. The length of the CDR3 is 14 residues. In DNA, the CDR3 is TGTGCCAGCGAGGTGGGGAGCACTAACTATGGCTACACCTTC. This gives the protein CASEVGSTNYGYTF.

Written as DNA, the CDR3 is TGTGCCAGTACCAGGACAGGGGACTTGAACACTGAAGCTTTCTTT. It codes for CASTRTGDLNTEAFF. The chain is built from TRBV19 and TRBJ1-1, with 9 bases that match TRBD1. Unmatched junction bases numbered 6, after V lost 7 bases and J lost 0 bases. CDR1 LNHDA and CDR2 SQIVND come from the germline V gene (reference sequence). The CDR3 is 15 amino acids.

The rearrangement joins TRBV11-3 to TRBJ2-2; D might be TRBD2 (5 bases). Germline V gene lookup returns CDR1 SGHNT and CDR2 YENEEA. Trimming shortened V by 3 bases and J by 7 bases, and 9 bases separated the two germline ends. The CDR3 has 13 residues. The CDR3 here is CASSLRADGELFF. The CDR3, as DNA: TGTGCCAGCAGCTTGAGGGCTGACGGGGAGCTGTTTTTT.

The chain is built from TRBV28 and TRBJ2-5, with 9 positions matching TRBD1. Germline V CDR1 and CDR2: MDHEN, SYDVKM. The CDR3 runs to 15 residues. Germline trimming cut 8 bases from V and 4 bases from J; bases unmatched to any gene: 11. This CDR3 is CASRGGTGIAETQYF. The CDR3 coding sequence is TGTGCCAGCCGTGGAGGGACAGGGATCGCAGAGACCCAGTACTTC. The whole variable domain, remainder taken from reference TRBV28 and TRBJ2-5, is DVKVTQSSRYLVKRTGEKVFLECVQDMDHENMFWYRQDPGLGLRLIYFSYDVKMKEKGDIPEGYSVSREKKERFSLILESASTNQTSMYLCASRGGTGIAETQYFGPGTRLLVL.

This clone was counted between two and nine times. The rearrangement joins TRBV6-5 to TRBJ2-1, with D uncertain. The CDR3 has 13 residues. Trimming left V 5 bases short and J 4 bases short, with 9 bases between. The germline V gene has CDR1 MNHEY and CDR2 SVGAGI. The CDR3 DNA reads as TGTGCCAGCAGTCTAGACGTGTACAATGAGCAGTTCTTC. Its protein is CASSLDVYNEQFF.

This sequence joins TRBV5-5 and TRBJ1-6; unclear D gene. This CDR3 comprises 14 residues. CDR1 is SGHKS, CDR2 YYEKEE, per germline (reference sequence). The ends were cut back, 0 bases at V and 5 bases at J, with 6 bases in the middle. The CDR3 DNA reads as TGTGCCAGCAGCTTGGGAGTGAATAATTCACCCCTCCACTTT. Translated: CASSLGVNNSPLHF.

The genes are TRBV21-1 and TRBJ1-6. TRBV21-1 is marked as a pseudogene. There are 14 residues in the CDR3. The CDR3 region has the DNA TGTGCCAGCCGTCACGGGAGAAGAGCTTCACCCCTCCACTTT. Translating gives CASRHGRRASPLHF.

This chain uses TRBV10-1 with TRBJ2-2; 7 bases agree with TRBD1. The germline V gene has CDR1 WNHNN and CDR2 SYGVQD (reference sequence). CDR3 length equals 16 residues. With 5 bases clipped from V and 6 bases from J, the junction kept 12 bases outside the gene matches. CDR3 sequence reads: CASSPPQDRAAGELFF. The DNA of the CDR3 is TGCGCCAGCAGTCCTCCACAAGACAGGGCGGCCGGGGAGCTGTTTTTT.

This chain uses TRBV14 with TRBJ2-1; 8 nucleotides line up with TRBD1. The CDR3 sequence is 16 residues long. Germline V gene lookup returns CDR1 SGHDN and CDR2 FVKESK. The junction had 3 bases not matched to a gene; V was cut back by 1 base and J by 1 base. The CDR3: CASSQVRTGSYNEQFF. CDR3 bases: TGTGCCAGCAGCCAAGTTCGGACAGGGTCCTACAATGAGCAGTTCTTC.

This clone came up a few times. This chain uses TRBV6-5 with TRBJ1-1, with 8 bases lining up with TRBD1. In germline, CDR1 is MNHEY, CDR2 SVGAGI. CDR3 size: 16 residues. The ends lost 1 base at V and 0 bases at J; junction bases unmatched: 4. CDR3 region: CASSYWTGNMNTEAFF. CDR3 bases: TGTGCCAGCAGTTACTGGACAGGGAACATGAACACTGAAGCTTTCTTT.

V gene TRBV7-6 combines with J gene TRBJ1-2; the match to TRBD1 covers 8 bases. The CDR3 spans 14 residues. Germline V lookup: CDR1 SGHVS, CDR2 FNYEAQ. Trimming removed 3 bases from V and 8 bases from J; junction bases left unmatched: 8. The CDR3 coding sequence is TGTGCCAGCAGCTTGGAGGACAGGGCAGGCGGCTACACCTTC. The encoded protein is CASSLEDRAGGYTF.

V gene TRBV6-5 combines with J gene TRBJ1-1, with D perhaps TRBD1 (6 bases). Trimming shortened V by 5 bases and J by 4 bases, and 17 bases separated the two germline ends. This CDR3 region has 15 residues. CDR1 is MNHEY and CDR2 is SVGAGI in the germline V gene. CDR3 sequence (DNA): TGTGCCAGCAGTCCGCCCAGGGGTGTCGGCACTGAAGCTTTCTTT. Translating gives CASSPPRGVGTEAFF.